This TCR beta chain stems from a study of response to subunit inactivated influenza vaccine. Findings of the study overall: The authors suggested that every seasonal influenza vaccination recruits few new T cells.

A single record per CDR3 protein comes from TCRdb applying MiXCR to the RT-PCR reads. This sample has some 500,000 distinct CDR3 sequences; approximately 24% occur once, and the top ten carry 1.5% to 2%. V was trimmed by 0 bases and J by 5 bases, leaving 12 bases between them. CDR1 is MGHRA, CDR2 YSYEKL, per germline. The CDR3 contains 15 residues. As regards this clonotype: The antigen remains undetermined.

This clonotype was sampled from a man aged 50 to 59 who received an inactivated influenza vaccine. Sequenced here: CD4+ T cells sorted from PBMCs, sampled 4 to 6 days after vaccination. The rearrangement links TRBV4-1 to TRBJ2-3; D tentatively fits TRBD1 or TRBD2 (6 bases each). As DNA, the CDR3 is TGCGCCAGCAGCCAAGAAGGGGGGCTGATAGATACGCAGTATTTT. It yields the protein CASSQEGGLIDTQYF.